The present TCR beta chain was sequenced within a study of technical replicates of blood from a handful of donors. Generated by immunoSEQ multiplex PCR, the TCRdb table keeps only in-frame clones and is missing some. The table has tens of thousands of clones, nearly 97% seen once. The CDR3 extends over 14 amino acids. The V end was cut by 2 bases, the J end by 0 bases, with 8 bases between. Germline V gene data show CDR1 as MNHEY and CDR2 as SMNVEV (reference sequence). This clonotype was sampled from a human donor in good health. Sequencing used T cells isolated from PBMCs. The chain carries TRBV27 and TRBJ2-7; D call uncertain. The DNA for the CDR3 is TGTGCCAGCAGTTTAGCAAGGAGCTCCTACGAGCAGTACTTC. Its protein product is CASSLARSSYEQYF.